This T cell receptor (beta chain) was identified during a study of T cells in tuberculosis. General study points: The TCR-beta difference was not significant; alpha differences partly reflected length.

Each donor contributed 85,000 to 100,000 T cells on average, unsorted. TCRdb's table, derived via immunoSEQ multiplex PCR, lists solely in-frame clones and lacks some. The sample has roughly 41,000 clones; about 94% are singletons. Points on this clone: No antigen is known for it.

The ends were cut back, 0 bases at V and 4 bases at J, with 8 bases in the middle. Germline CDR1 is SGHRS and CDR2 is YFSETQ. CDR3 length: 15 amino acids. Sequencing was done on a sample of PBMCs. The chain employs TRBV5-1 and TRBJ1-6, with no clear D. The clonotype comes from a donor between 10 and 35 years old with latent tuberculosis or without tuberculosis infection. Some clones in this sample may be carry-over from other donors' samples. CDR3 amino acids: CASSLGATYNSPLHF. CDR3 nucleotide sequence: TGCGCCAGCAGCTTGGGGGCTACTTATAATTCACCCCTCCACTTT.